These 9 T cell receptor beta chains came from one sample sequenced in a study of identical twins' blood T cells. One entry per CDR3 protein, called by TCRdb with MiXCR from the 5' RACE reads. This table holds 300,000 to 450,000 distinct CDR3 sequences, over 25% found once. The sample taken for sequencing was PBMCs. Receptor source: a woman aged 18-49 years in good health.

This chain connects TRBV18 to TRBJ1-5; no definite D call. Germline V lookup: CDR1 KGHSH, CDR2 LQKENI. V lost 3 bases and J 0 bases, leaving 12 bases between the germline ends. CDR3 size: 16 residues. The CDR3 region is CASSPRPENSNQPQHF. DNA for the CDR3: TGTGCCAGCTCACCCCGCCCAGAAAATAGCAATCAGCCCCAGCATTTT.

Only a few counts were recorded for this clonotype. V gene TRBV3-1 combines with J gene TRBJ1-6; TRBD1 is a possible D gene (6 bases). In germline, CDR1 is LGHDT, CDR2 YNNKEL (reference sequence). Trimming stripped 1 base from V and 8 bases from J, with 18 bases between. The CDR3 is 17 residues long. The DNA of the CDR3 is TGTGCCAGCAGCCAAGCGGGGGGCAGGGCGACCCATTCACCCCTCCACTTT. Translation gives CASSQAGGRATHSPLHF.

The CDR3 loop is CASSFDGANTEAFF. CDR3 bases: TGCGCCAGCAGCTTTGATGGGGCAAACACTGAAGCTTTCTTT. The chain joins TRBV5-1 to TRBJ1-1; maybe TRBD1 (5 bases). Germline assignment: CDR1 SGHRS and CDR2 YFSETQ. The CDR3 consists of 14 residues. The V end lost 2 bases, the J end lost 2 bases, and 10 bases lay between the germline ends.

The chain has TRBV7-6 and TRBJ1-1, with a tentative D call TRBD1 (5 bases). This CDR3 contains 15 residues. The germline V gene encodes CDR1 SGHVS and CDR2 FNYEAQ. The ends were cut back, 1 base at V and 2 bases at J, with 11 bases in the middle. The chain's CDR3 is CASSLGGSPNTEAFF. DNA of the CDR3: TGTGCCAGCAGCTTAGGGGGCAGCCCTAACACTGAAGCTTTCTTT.

In its sample, this clonotype was seen once. The J gene is TRBJ1-2, the V gene TRBV19; 7 bases line up with TRBD1. The CDR3 length is 17 residues. CDR1 is LNHDA, CDR2 SQIVND, per germline (reference sequence). Trimming removed 7 bases from V and 3 bases from J; junction bases left unmatched: 17. The CDR3 loop is CASTLDGHPGGDYGYTF. Written as DNA, the CDR3 is TGTGCCAGTACCCTCGACGGGCACCCAGGGGGTGACTATGGCTACACCTTC.

This clonotype has at least ten counts. The V and J genes are TRBV20-1 and TRBJ1-3, with 8 positions matching TRBD1. J gave up 15 bases and V 5 bases, and 12 bases lay outside the gene matches. This CDR3 has 12 amino acids. Germline values: CDR1 DFQATT, CDR2 SNEGSKA (reference sequence). CDR3: CSAGYSVGTGYF. CDR3 DNA: TGCAGTGCTGGATATTCTGTTGGGACAGGATATTTT.

The genes are TRBV20-1 and TRBJ2-3, with D uncertain. The CDR3 loop spans 15 amino acids. From germline, CDR1 is DFQATT and CDR2 SNEGSKA (reference sequence). V lost 0 bases and J lost 1, with 11 bases in between. The CDR3 coding sequence is TGCAGTGCTAGAGAGGACGGGTTTGGCACAGATACGCAGTATTTT. Protein sequence: CSAREDGFGTDTQYF.

The V gene is TRBV7-9, the J gene TRBJ2-7; 10 bases agree with TRBD2. Germline V gene lookup returns CDR1 SEHNR and CDR2 FQNEAQ (reference sequence). The CDR3 is 15 residues long. Trimming cost V 1 base and J 6 bases; bases outside gene matches: 6. The CDR3 bases are TGTGCCAGCAGCTTAGGAGCTAGCGGGAGAGGCGAGCAGTACTTC. Its translation is CASSLGASGRGEQYF.

The V and J genes are TRBV6-5 and TRBJ1-2, with D possibly matching TRBD1 (5 bases). The CDR3 contains 14 residues. Germline V gene lookup returns CDR1 MNHEY and CDR2 SVGAGI. The ends were cut back, 0 bases at V and 4 bases at J, with 9 bases in the middle. For the CDR3, the DNA is TGTGCCAGCAGTTACTCGAGCGGGACCTATGGCTACACCTTC. It codes for CASSYSSGTYGYTF.